The 4 T cell receptor beta chains below come from one sample, sequenced in a study of T-cell reconstitution after alpha-beta-depleted transplantation in children. Using unique molecular identifiers, the investigators prepared the TCRbeta library. TCRdb called the PCR reads again in MiXCR, with one record for every CDR3 protein. Altogether about 300,000 distinct CDR3 sequences are present, around 10% being singletons, with the ten largest covering roughly 7%. This specimen consisted of PBMCs, obtained before TCRalphabeta/CD19-depleted stem cell transplant. These receptors came from a boy under three years old with acute myeloid leukemia, due to receive a stem cell transplant.

This clonotype came up many times. The chain recombines TRBV20-1 with TRBJ2-7; D is perhaps TRBD1 or TRBD2 (5 bases each). Trimming removed 6 bases at V and 3 bases at J, with 9 bases between. The germline V gene encodes CDR1 DFQATT and CDR2 SNEGSKA (reference sequence). The CDR3 is made up of 11 amino acids. Here the CDR3 reads CSALGDYEQYF. CDR3 in DNA: TGCAGTGCCCTGGGGGACTACGAGCAGTACTTC.

In regard to this clonotype: This could be a read error, since a much larger clone is one nucleotide away. V is TRBV18 and J is TRBJ2-3; 7 positions match TRBD1. V dropped 3 bases and J dropped 5; count of bases not matched to a gene: 2. CDR1 and CDR2 from the germline V gene are KGHSH and LQKENI. This CDR3 is built from 13 residues. CDR3 protein: CASSPTGEDTQYF. CDR3 coding DNA: TGTGCCAGCTCACCTACAGGGGAAGATACGCAGTATTTT.

This clonotype was detected many times. The chain has TRBV24-1 and TRBJ2-1, with 8 bases aligning to TRBD2. With V trimmed by 3 bases and J by 4 bases, 7 bases remained unmatched. CDR3 length equals 16 residues. The germline CDR1 and CDR2 sequences are KGHDR and SFDVKD. CDR3 region: CATSDPKRERYNEQFF. The CDR3 DNA reads TGTGCCACCAGTGATCCGAAGCGGGAGCGGTACAATGAGCAGTTCTTC.

This clonotype was seen many times. The genes are TRBV7-9 and TRBJ2-3, with D possibly matching TRBD1 (6 bases). Between the trimmed V and J ends, which lost 5 bases and 9 bases, there was a span of 12 bases. Germline CDR1 and CDR2: SEHNR and FQNEAQ (reference sequence). This CDR3 has 12 residues. The CDR3 sequence: CASSLPGATQYF. For the CDR3, the DNA is TGTGCCAGCAGCCTCCCAGGGGCAACGCAGTATTTT.